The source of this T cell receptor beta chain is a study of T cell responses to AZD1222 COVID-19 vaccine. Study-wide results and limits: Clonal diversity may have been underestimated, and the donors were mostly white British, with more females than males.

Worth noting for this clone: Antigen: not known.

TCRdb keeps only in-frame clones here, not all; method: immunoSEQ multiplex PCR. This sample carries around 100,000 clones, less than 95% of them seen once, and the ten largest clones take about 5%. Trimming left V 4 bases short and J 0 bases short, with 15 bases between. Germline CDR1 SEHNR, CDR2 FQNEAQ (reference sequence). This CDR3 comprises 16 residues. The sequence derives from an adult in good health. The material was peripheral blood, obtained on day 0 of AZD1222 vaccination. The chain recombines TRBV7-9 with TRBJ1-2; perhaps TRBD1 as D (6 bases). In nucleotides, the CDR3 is TGTGCCAGCAGCTCCCTCGGGGGGCCCTCTAACTATGGCTACACCTTC. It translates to CASSSLGGPSNYGYTF.